One sample yielded the 16 T cell receptor beta chains listed below, sequenced in a study of cytomegalovirus exposure and HLA in healthy donors. PCR involved 60 Vbeta and 13 Jbeta primers. Produced via immunoSEQ multiplex PCR; TCRdb's table is partial and in-frame only. The data show more than 110,000 clones, about 74% seen once. The sample consisted of PBMCs. These receptors all stem from a woman between 45 and 65 years old in good health and CMV-seronegative.

This clone came up a few times. The genes are TRBV27 and TRBJ1-4; D remains unclear. V was cut by 4 bases and J by 3 bases, with 15 bases left in between. The CDR3 sequence is 16 residues long. In germline, CDR1 is MNHEY, CDR2 SMNVEV (reference sequence). The CDR3 nucleotides read TGTGCCAGCAGTTCAAGGTGGGCAGGTTCTAATGAAAAACTGTTTTTT. This gives the protein CASSSRWAGSNEKLFF. The complete variable domain, with remaining parts taken from reference TRBV27 and TRBJ1-4, reads EAQVTQNPRYLITVTGKKLTVTCSQNMNHEYMSWYRQDPGLGLRQIYYSMNVEVTDKGDVPEGYKVSRKEKRNFPLILESPSPNQTSLYFCASSSRWAGSNEKLFFGSGTQLSVL.

The chain employs TRBV2 and TRBJ2-1, with 7 positions matching TRBD1. This CDR3 contains 15 residues. Germline V gene data show CDR1 as SNHLY and CDR2 as FYNNEI. J gave up 3 bases and V 5 bases, and 7 bases lay outside the gene matches. CDR3 sequence (DNA): TGTGCCAGCAGTCCTCACAGGGGAGACTACAATGAGCAGTTCTTC. It is translated as CASSPHRGDYNEQFF.

The genes are TRBV18 and TRBJ2-7; tentative D call: TRBD2 (5 bases). Germline assignment: CDR1 KGHSH and CDR2 LQKENI. Trimming pared 0 bases from V and 3 bases from J, leaving 9 bases between. This CDR3 spans 14 amino acids. CDR3 loop: CASSPPRLIYEQYF. CDR3 in DNA: TGTGCCAGCTCACCACCGCGACTAATCTACGAGCAGTACTTC.

The chain joins TRBV27 to TRBJ1-6; 9 nucleotides match TRBD1. The CDR3 has 15 residues. CDR1 and CDR2 from the germline V gene are MNHEY and SMNVEV (reference sequence). Trimming cost V 5 bases and J 7 bases; bases outside gene matches: 6. CDR3 sequence: CASSPGTGPNSPLHF. The CDR3 region has the DNA TGTGCCAGCAGTCCGGGGACAGGGCCAAATTCACCCCTCCACTTT.

This clone was counted a few times. The chain employs TRBV27 and TRBJ1-1, with 8 bases matching TRBD1. CDR3 length equals 14 residues. V trimming: 3 bases; J trimming: 4 bases; junction bases outside the gene matches: 4. Per the germline V gene, CDR1 is MNHEY and CDR2 is SMNVEV (reference sequence). The CDR3 sequence is CASSLATGGTEAFF. The CDR3 DNA follows: TGTGCCAGCAGTTTGGCAACAGGGGGCACTGAAGCTTTCTTT.

This chain uses TRBV28 with TRBJ2-1; 13 bases agree with TRBD2. This CDR3 contains 17 residues. J lost 8 bases, V lost 8 bases, and 15 bases had no gene match. In germline, CDR1 is MDHEN, CDR2 SYDVKM. CDR3 protein: CASASTSTSGGYYEQFF. DNA of the CDR3: TGTGCCAGCGCCTCAACCTCGACTAGCGGGGGGTATTATGAGCAGTTCTTC.

The gene calls are TRBV7-9 and TRBJ1-5, with a possible D match to TRBD1 (5 bases). V lost 5 bases and J 3 bases, leaving 11 bases between the germline ends. CDR3 length equals 14 residues. Per the germline V gene, CDR1 is SEHNR and CDR2 is FQNEAQ (reference sequence). The CDR3 loop reads CASSRGIDNQPQHF. DNA for the CDR3: TGTGCCAGCAGCCGGGGGATAGACAATCAGCCCCAGCATTTT.

The gene calls are TRBV19 and TRBJ1-6; 9 bases are a match to TRBD1. The CDR3 loop spans 13 amino acids. After removal of 9 bases from V and 8 bases from J, the junction contained 5 bases not matched to a gene. Germline V lookup: CDR1 LNHDA, CDR2 SQIVND (reference sequence). This CDR3 is CASGTGRDSPLHF. The CDR3 nucleotides read TGTGCCAGCGGGACAGGGAGGGATTCACCCCTCCACTTT.

In this sample, this clone turned up a few times. This chain uses TRBV4-1 with TRBJ1-1; tentative D call: TRBD1 (5 bases). The CDR3 has 17 residues. Trimming took off 1 base at V and 0 bases at J, with 15 bases between the two ends. Germline V gene data show CDR1 as MGHRA and CDR2 as YSYEKL. The CDR3 spells CASSQGQGSAMNTEAFF. The CDR3 DNA sequence: TGCGCCAGCAGCCAAGGGCAGGGATCAGCGATGAACACTGAAGCTTTCTTT.

This sequence joins TRBV19 and TRBJ1-5, with TRBD1 matching 7 bases. CDR1 and CDR2 (germline): LNHDA, SQIVND (reference sequence). V was clipped by 4 bases and J by 6 bases; unmatched bases: 9. This CDR3 is 15 amino acids long. The CDR3 DNA reads TGTGCCAGTAGTAGCGCCTTAGGGGGCGGTCAGCCCCAGCATTTT. This encodes CASSSALGGGQPQHF.

The rearrangement links TRBV5-1 to TRBJ1-4; 8 bases align to TRBD1. With 5 bases clipped from V and 8 bases from J, the junction kept 11 bases outside the gene matches. The CDR3 is made up of 15 amino acids. Germline values: CDR1 SGHRS, CDR2 YFSETQ. CDR3: CASSYRQGTGEKLFF. The CDR3 coding sequence is TGCGCCAGCAGTTACAGACAGGGGACGGGGGAAAAACTGTTTTTT.

This sequence joins TRBV28 and TRBJ2-2; 8 bases align to TRBD1. Per the germline V gene, CDR1 is MDHEN and CDR2 is SYDVKM. Unmatched junction bases numbered 8, after V lost 7 bases and J lost 7 bases. The CDR3 has 14 amino acids. The CDR3 coding sequence is TGTGCCAGCATGGTCCAGGGGGCAATCGGGGAGCTGTTTTTT. Translating it yields CASMVQGAIGELFF.

The V call is TRBV30, the J call TRBJ2-7; tentatively, D is TRBD1 (6 bases). The germline V gene encodes CDR1 GTSNPN and CDR2 SVGIG (reference sequence). V was pared by 3 bases and J by 1 base, with 10 bases between. This CDR3 spans 13 amino acids. Here the CDR3 reads CAWRTGASYEQYF. The CDR3 DNA reads TGTGCCTGGAGGACAGGAGCTTCCTACGAGCAGTACTTC.

J is TRBJ1-1 and V is TRBV7-2, with TRBD1 matching 7 bases. Germline V lookup: CDR1 SGHTA, CDR2 FQGNSA. V dropped 0 bases and J dropped 9; count of bases not matched to a gene: 7. The CDR3 is made up of 14 amino acids. The CDR3 region has the DNA TGTGCCAGCAGCTTAGCCAAGGAGGGGGCCCAAGCTTTCTTT. This sequence encodes CASSLAKEGAQAFF.

The V gene is TRBV6-5, the J gene TRBJ1-1, with D unresolved. CDR3 length: 14 residues. V was pared by 0 bases and J by 0 bases, with 5 bases between. Germline V CDR1 and CDR2: MNHEY, SVGAGI. CDR3 loop: CASSYSRMNTEAFF. As DNA, the CDR3 is TGTGCCAGCAGTTACTCGAGGATGAACACTGAAGCTTTCTTT.

The chain joins TRBV11-2 to TRBJ2-1, with 8 bases aligning to TRBD2. Looked up from germline, CDR1 is SGHAT and CDR2 is FQNNGV. V was pared by 3 bases and J by 4 bases, with 5 bases of the junction left unmatched. The CDR3 runs to 15 residues. CDR3 region: CASSFGGAIYNEQFF. CDR3 sequence (DNA): TGTGCCAGCAGCTTCGGGGGGGCCATTTACAATGAGCAGTTCTTC.